Listed below are T cell receptor beta chains from one sample, sequenced in a study of CD8 T cells in Susac syndrome. TCRdb independently ran MiXCR on the immunoSEQ multiplex PCR reads; one entry per CDR3 protein. The sample contains around 190,000 distinct CDR3 sequences, approximately 94% of which appear only once. The sequenced sample was CD4+ T cells from PBMCs. All receptors come from a human donor with Susac syndrome. Both conserved end residues are part of each CDR3. D genes are given only for firm matches. The size of a clone is reported for some rows only, either as once, few or many, or as a class for expanded clones.

v_call,clone_size,d_call,j_call,cdr3_nt,cdr3_aa
TRBV12-3/TRBV12-4,NA,TRBD2,TRBJ2-3,TGTGCCAGCAGTGAACAGACTAGCGGGGCCCGCACAGATACGCAGTATTTT,CASSEQTSGARTDTQYF
TRBV6-5,few,NA,TRBJ1-5,TGTGCCAGCAGTTATGCAGTCGCTCAGCCCCAGCATTTT,CASSYAVAQPQHF
TRBV11-1,NA,NA,TRBJ2-3,TGTGCCAGCAGCTTCGGGGGAGCGGATACGCAGTATTTT,CASSFGGADTQYF
TRBV20-1,once,NA,TRBJ2-3,TGCAGTGCTAGAGATCCCAGGTATCTCTCTAGCACAGATACGCAGTATTTT,CSARDPRYLSSTDTQYF
TRBV5-1,NA,TRBD1,TRBJ1-2,TGCGCCAGCAGCTTGGGGACAGGGGGCGATGGCTACACCTTC,CASSLGTGGDGYTF
TRBV20-1,NA,NA,TRBJ1-2,TGCAGTGCTAGAGACCTCGTCCGGGGCAAGTATGGCTACACCTTC,CSARDLVRGKYGYTF
TRBV20-1,NA,NA,TRBJ2-7,TGCAGTGCTAGAGAATGGACAGAGATCTACGAGCAGTACTTC,CSAREWTEIYEQYF
TRBV5-1,NA,TRBD1,TRBJ2-1,TGCGCCAGCAGCCCTCGAGGGGACAGGGCTTACAATGAGCAGTTCTTC,CASSPRGDRAYNEQFF
TRBV12-3/TRBV12-4,NA,NA,TRBJ2-1,TGTGCCAGCAGTCGTTCGTGGAATGAGCAGTTCTTC,CASSRSWNEQFF
TRBV29-1,NA,NA,TRBJ2-5,TGCAGCGCTGGGGCGTCAGGGGAGACCCAGTACTTC,CSAGASGETQYF
TRBV6-5,NA,TRBD2,TRBJ2-7,TGTGCCAGCAGTTATGGGTTAGCGGGGTCCTACGAGCAGTACTTC,CASSYGLAGSYEQYF
TRBV3-1,NA,NA,TRBJ1-1,TGTGCCAGCACCTACGGGGGCCGGAGCACTGAAGCTTTCTTT,CASTYGGRSTEAFF
TRBV19,NA,NA,TRBJ1-4,TGTGCCACCTCGTGGGCCCGGGGATCTAATGAAAAACTGTTTTTT,CATSWARGSNEKLFF
TRBV6-1,NA,TRBD1,TRBJ1-2,TGTGCCAGCAGTCCTTCTGGGTGGGGACAGGGAATACCTCAACGTGGCTACACCTTC,CASSPSGWGQGIPQRGYTF
TRBV18,NA,NA,TRBJ2-2,TGTGCCAGCTCACCAGTAGCGACGAACACCGGGGAGCTGTTTTTT,CASSPVATNTGELFF